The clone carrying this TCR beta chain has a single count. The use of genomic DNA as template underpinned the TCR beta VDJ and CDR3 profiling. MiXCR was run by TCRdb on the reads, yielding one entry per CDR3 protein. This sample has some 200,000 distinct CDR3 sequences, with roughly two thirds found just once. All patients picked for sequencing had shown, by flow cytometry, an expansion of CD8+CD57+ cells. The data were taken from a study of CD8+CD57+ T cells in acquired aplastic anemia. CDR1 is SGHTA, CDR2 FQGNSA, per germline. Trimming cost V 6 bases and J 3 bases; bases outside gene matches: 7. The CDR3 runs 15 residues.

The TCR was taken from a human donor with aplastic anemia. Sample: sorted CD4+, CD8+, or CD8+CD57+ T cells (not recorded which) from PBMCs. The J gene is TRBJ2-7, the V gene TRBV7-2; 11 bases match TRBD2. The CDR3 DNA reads TGTGCCAGCAGGAAACGACTAGCGGGGAACTACGAGCAGTACTTC. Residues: CASRKRLAGNYEQYF.